This TCR beta chain was sequenced for a study of blood T cell repertoires in COVID-19. Overall study context: Specimens from acute and convalescent COVID-19 originated in the United States, Italy and Spain.

This CDR3 is 16 amino acids long. In germline, CDR1 is LGHDT, CDR2 YNNKEL (reference sequence). The germline V and J ends were trimmed by 4 bases and 5 bases, with 20 bases remaining between them. As originally analysed: Reference gene primer amplification gave estimated nucleated cell counts. The data were produced by immunoSEQ multiplex PCR, yet TCRdb's version contains in-frame clones alone and is incomplete. The V and J calls and clone size were taken over from that table, and D and trimming were inferred from the DNA. The sample lists about 220,000 clones, more than 85% occurring once. This clonotype was sampled from a man between 40 and 49 years old with acute or convalescent COVID-19. Sequenced sample: peripheral blood. The chain uses TRBV3-1 (or the pseudogene TRBV3-2) and TRBJ1-2; tentative D call: TRBD1 (6 bases). CDR3 DNA: TGTGCCAGCAGCCTTATAGGGGCAGGGGTAGGTTATGGCTACACCTTC. It translates to CASSLIGAGVGYGYTF.